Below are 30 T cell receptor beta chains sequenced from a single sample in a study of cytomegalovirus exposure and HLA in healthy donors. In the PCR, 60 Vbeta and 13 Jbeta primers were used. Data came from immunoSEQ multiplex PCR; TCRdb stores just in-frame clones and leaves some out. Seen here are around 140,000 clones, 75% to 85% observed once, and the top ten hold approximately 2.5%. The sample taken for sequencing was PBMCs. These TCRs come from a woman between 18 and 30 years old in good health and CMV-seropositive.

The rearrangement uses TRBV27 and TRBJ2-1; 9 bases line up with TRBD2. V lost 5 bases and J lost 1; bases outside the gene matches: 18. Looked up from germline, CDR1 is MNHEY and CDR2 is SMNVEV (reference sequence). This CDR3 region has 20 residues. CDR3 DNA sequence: TGTGCCAGCAGTACCCCCCAGCGTAGCGGGGGAGGATCGTCCTACAATGAGCAGTTCTTC. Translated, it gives CASSTPQRSGGGSSYNEQFF.

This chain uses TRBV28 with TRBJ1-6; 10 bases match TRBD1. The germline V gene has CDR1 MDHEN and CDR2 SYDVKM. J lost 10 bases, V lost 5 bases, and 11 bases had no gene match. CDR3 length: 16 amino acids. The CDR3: CASSELTGTGVSPLHF. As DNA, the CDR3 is TGTGCCAGCAGTGAATTAACCGGGACAGGGGTATCACCCCTCCACTTT.

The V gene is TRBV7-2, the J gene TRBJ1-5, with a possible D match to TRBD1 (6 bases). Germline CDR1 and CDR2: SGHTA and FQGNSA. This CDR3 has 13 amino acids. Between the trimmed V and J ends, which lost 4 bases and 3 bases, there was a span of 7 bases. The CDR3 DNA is TGTGCCAGCAGCTCAGGGGTCAATCAGCCCCAGCATTTT. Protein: CASSSGVNQPQHF.

Written as DNA, the CDR3 is TGTGCCAGCAGCTCGAGCCGGGACAGGTTCTCCTACGAGCAGTACTTC. This codes for CASSSSRDRFSYEQYF. The chain couples TRBV5-5 to TRBJ2-7; 8 nucleotides line up with TRBD1. The CDR3 is made up of 16 amino acids. From germline, CDR1 is SGHKS and CDR2 YYEKEE (reference sequence). The ends lost 3 bases at V and 0 bases at J; junction bases unmatched: 8.

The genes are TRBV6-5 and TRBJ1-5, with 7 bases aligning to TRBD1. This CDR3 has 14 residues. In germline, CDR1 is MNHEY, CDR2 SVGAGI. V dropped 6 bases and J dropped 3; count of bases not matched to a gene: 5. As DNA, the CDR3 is TGTGCCAGCAGCGACAGGGTCGACAATCAGCCCCAGCATTTT. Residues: CASSDRVDNQPQHF.

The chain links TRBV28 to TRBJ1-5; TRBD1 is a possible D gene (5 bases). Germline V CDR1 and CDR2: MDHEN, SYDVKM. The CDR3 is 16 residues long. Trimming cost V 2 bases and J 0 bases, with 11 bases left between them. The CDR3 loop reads CASSLGGALSNQPQHF. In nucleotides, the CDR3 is TGTGCCAGCAGTTTAGGAGGGGCCCTTAGCAATCAGCCCCAGCATTTT.

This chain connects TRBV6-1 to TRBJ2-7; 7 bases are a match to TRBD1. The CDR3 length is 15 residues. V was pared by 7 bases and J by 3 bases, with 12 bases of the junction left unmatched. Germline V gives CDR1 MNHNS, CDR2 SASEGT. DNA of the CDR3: TGTGCCAGCAAAGAAGAGGGCGCAGGGGGCTACGAGCAGTACTTC. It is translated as CASKEEGAGGYEQYF.

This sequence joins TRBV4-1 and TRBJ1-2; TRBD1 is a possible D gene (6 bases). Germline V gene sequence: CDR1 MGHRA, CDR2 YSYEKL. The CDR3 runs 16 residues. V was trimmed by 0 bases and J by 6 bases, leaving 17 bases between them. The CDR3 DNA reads TGCGCCAGCAGCCAAGACCTTCGACAGGTCAGACATGGCTACACCTTC. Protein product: CASSQDLRQVRHGYTF.

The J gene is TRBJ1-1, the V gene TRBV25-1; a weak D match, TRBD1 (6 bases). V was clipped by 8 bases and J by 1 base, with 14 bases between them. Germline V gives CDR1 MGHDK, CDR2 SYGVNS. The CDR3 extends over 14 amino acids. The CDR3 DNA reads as TGTGCCAGCCAATCAGGGGTCGGGAACACTGAAGCTTTCTTT. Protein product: CASQSGVGNTEAFF.

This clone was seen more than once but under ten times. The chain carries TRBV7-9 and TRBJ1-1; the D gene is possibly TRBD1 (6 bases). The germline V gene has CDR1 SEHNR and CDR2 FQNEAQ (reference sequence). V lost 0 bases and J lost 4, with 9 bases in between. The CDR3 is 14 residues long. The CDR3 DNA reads TGTGCCAGCAGCTTAGCGGACAGAAGCACTGAAGCTTTCTTT. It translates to CASSLADRSTEAFF.

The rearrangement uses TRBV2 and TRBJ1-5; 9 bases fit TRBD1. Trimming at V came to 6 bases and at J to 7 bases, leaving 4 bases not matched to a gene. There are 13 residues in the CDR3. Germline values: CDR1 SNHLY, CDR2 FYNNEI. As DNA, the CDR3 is TGTGCCAGCAGACGACAGGGGGGCCAGCCCCAGCATTTT. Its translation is CASRRQGGQPQHF.

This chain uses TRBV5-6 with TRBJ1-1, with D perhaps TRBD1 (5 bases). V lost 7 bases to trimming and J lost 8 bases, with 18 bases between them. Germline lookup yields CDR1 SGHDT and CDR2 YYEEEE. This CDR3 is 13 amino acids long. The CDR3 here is CASGRLGGTEAFF. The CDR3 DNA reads TGTGCCAGCGGCCGGCTGGGGGGAACAGAAGCTTTCTTT.

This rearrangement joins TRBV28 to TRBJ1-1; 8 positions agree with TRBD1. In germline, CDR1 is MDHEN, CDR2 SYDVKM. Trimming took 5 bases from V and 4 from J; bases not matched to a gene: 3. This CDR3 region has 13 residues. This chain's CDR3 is CASSITGGTEAFF. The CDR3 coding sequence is TGTGCCAGCAGTATAACAGGGGGCACTGAAGCTTTCTTT.

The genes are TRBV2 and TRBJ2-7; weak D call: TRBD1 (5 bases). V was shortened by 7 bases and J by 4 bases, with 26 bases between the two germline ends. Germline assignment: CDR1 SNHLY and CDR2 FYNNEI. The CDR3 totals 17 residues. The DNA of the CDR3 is TGTGCCAGCATAGCCCGCCCCCAGGGAATAAGTCTTTACGAGCAGTACTTC. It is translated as CASIARPQGISLYEQYF.

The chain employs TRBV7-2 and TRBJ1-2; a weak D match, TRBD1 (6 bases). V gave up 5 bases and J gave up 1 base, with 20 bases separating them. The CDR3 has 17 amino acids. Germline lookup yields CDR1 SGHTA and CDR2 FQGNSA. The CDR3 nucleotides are TGTGCCAGCAGCCATATAAAAAGGACAGAACTTAACTATGGCTACACCTTC. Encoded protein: CASSHIKRTELNYGYTF.

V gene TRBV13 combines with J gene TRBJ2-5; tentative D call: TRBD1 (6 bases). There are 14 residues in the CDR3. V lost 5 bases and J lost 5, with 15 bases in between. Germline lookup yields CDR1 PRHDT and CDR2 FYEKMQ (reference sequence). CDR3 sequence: CASSTQGKRETQYF. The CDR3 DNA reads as TGTGCCAGCAGCACCCAGGGGAAGAGGGAGACCCAGTACTTC.

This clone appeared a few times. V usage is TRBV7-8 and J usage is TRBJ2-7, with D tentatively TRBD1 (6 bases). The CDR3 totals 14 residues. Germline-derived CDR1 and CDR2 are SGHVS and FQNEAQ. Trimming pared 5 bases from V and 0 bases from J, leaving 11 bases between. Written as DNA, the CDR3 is TGTGCCAGCAGCACCCACAGGGTCTCCTACGAGCAGTACTTC. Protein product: CASSTHRVSYEQYF. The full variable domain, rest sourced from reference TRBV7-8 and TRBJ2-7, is GAGVSQSPRYKVAKRGQDVALRCDPISGHVSLFWYQQALGQGPEFLTYFQNEAQLDKSGLPSDRFFAERPEGSVSTLKIQRTQQEDSAVYLCASSTHRVSYEQYFGPGTRLTVT.

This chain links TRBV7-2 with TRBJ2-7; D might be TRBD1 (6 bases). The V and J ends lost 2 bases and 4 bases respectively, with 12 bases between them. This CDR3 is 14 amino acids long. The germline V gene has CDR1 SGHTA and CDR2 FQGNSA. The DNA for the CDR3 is TGTGCCAGCAGCTTACTGGGGGCAGGGTACGAGCAGTACTTC. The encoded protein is CASSLLGAGYEQYF.

CDR3: CASSSRDRVQPQHF. In DNA form, the CDR3 reads TGTGCCAGCAGCTCGCGGGACAGGGTTCAGCCCCAGCATTTT. The rearrangement links TRBV7-9 to TRBJ1-5, with 9 nucleotides matching TRBD1. The CDR3 totals 14 residues. Per germline, CDR1 SEHNR and CDR2 FQNEAQ (reference sequence). J was trimmed by 6 bases and V by 4 bases; bases with no gene match: 4.

The CDR3 here is CASSQVHVETQYF. CDR3 sequence (DNA): TGCGCCAGCAGCCAAGTCCATGTCGAGACCCAGTACTTC. The chain employs TRBV4-1 and TRBJ2-5, with unresolved D. V shed 1 base and J shed 5 bases, with 8 bases lying between them. The CDR3 extends over 13 amino acids. Germline V gene sequence: CDR1 MGHRA, CDR2 YSYEKL.

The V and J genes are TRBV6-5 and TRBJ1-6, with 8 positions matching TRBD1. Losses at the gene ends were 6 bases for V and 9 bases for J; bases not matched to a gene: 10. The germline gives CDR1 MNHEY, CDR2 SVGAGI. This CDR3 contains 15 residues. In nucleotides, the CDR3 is TGTGCCAGCAGCAGACAGGGGATAGGTGGTTCACCCCTCCACTTT. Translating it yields CASSRQGIGGSPLHF.

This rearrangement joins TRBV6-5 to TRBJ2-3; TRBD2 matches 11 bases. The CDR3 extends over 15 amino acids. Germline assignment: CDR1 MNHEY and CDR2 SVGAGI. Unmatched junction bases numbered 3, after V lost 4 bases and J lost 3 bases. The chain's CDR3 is CASSSTSGGTDTQYF. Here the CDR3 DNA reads TGTGCCAGCAGTTCCACTAGCGGGGGAACAGATACGCAGTATTTT.

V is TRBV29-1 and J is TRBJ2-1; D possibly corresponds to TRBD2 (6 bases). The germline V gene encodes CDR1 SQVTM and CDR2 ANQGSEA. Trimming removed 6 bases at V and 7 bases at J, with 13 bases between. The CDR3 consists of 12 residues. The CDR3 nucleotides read TGCAGCGTCGGGGGACTCCCTAATGAGCAGTTCTTC. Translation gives CSVGGLPNEQFF.

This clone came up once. CDR3 nucleotides: TGCAGCGTTGTTGACAGTTTTTCCTACGAGCAGTACTTC. Translated: CSVVDSFSYEQYF. The V call is TRBV29-1, the J call TRBJ2-5, with a weak D call TRBD1 (5 bases). The end of the DNA aligns better with TRBJ2-7, so the J call may be wrong. This CDR3 is built from 13 residues. Looked up from germline, CDR1 is SQVTM and CDR2 is ANQGSEA.

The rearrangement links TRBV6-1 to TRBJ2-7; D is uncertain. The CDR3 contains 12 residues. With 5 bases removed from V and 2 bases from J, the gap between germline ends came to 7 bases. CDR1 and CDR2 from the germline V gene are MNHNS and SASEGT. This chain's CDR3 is CASSSTTYEQYF. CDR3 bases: TGTGCCAGCAGTTCAACAACCTACGAGCAGTACTTC.

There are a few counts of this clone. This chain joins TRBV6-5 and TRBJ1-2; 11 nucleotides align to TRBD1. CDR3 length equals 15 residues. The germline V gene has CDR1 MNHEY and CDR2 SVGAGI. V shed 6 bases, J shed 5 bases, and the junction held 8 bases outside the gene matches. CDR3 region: CASSPGTGGRYGYTF. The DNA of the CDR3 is TGTGCCAGCAGCCCCGGGACAGGGGGTAGATATGGCTACACCTTC.

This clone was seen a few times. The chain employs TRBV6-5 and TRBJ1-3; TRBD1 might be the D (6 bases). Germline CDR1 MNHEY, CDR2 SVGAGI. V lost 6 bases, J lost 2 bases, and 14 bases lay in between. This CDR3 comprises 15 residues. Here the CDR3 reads CASSLLDRTGNTIYF. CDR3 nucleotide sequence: TGTGCCAGCAGCCTCCTCGACAGGACTGGAAACACCATATATTTT.

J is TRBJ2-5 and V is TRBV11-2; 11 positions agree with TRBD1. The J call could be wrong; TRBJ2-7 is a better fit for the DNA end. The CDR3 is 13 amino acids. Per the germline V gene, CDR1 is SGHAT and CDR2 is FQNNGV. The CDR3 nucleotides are TGTGCCAGCACCAGGACAGGGGGCCACGAGCAGTACTTC. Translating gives CASTRTGGHEQYF.

The CDR3 reads CASSHFGGLEPQHF. The CDR3 DNA reads as TGTGCCAGTAGCCACTTCGGGGGGTTAGAGCCCCAGCATTTT. The chain uses TRBV19 and TRBJ1-5; TRBD1 might be the D (5 bases). Germline lookup yields CDR1 LNHDA and CDR2 SQIVND (reference sequence). Trimming cost V 6 bases and J 8 bases, with 17 bases left between them. The CDR3 length is 14 residues.

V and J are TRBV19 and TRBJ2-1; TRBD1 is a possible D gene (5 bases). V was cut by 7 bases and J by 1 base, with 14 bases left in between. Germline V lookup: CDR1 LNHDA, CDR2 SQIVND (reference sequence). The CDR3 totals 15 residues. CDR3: CASTIDKGSYNEQFF. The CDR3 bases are TGTGCCAGTACCATCGACAAGGGGTCCTACAATGAGCAGTTCTTC.